The sequence of this T cell receptor (beta chain) was determined in a study of CD4 T cells in relation to SARS-CoV-2 and coronaviruses. With 7 bases removed from V and 6 bases from J, the gap between germline ends came to 19 bases. From germline, CDR1 is SEHNR and CDR2 FQNEAQ (reference sequence). The CDR3 runs to 15 residues. The table lists this clone with a few counts. Its cognate antigen is unknown. Before the COVID-19 pandemic, during about 2011-2019, CD4+ T cells were taken from unexposed donors. The cells were cultured for 10 days before CD4+ T cells were isolated. The repertoire was sequenced with immunoSEQ multiplex PCR; TCRdb's copy has only in-frame clones and lacks some. The data contain 26,000 or so clones, 77% of them seen just once; the ten biggest clones take up roughly 20%.

This sequence was found in a human donor in good health. The chain has TRBV7-9 and TRBJ2-1; TRBD2 might be the D (6 bases). Input material: CD4+ T cells from PBMCs, cultured in vitro. As DNA, the CDR3 is TGTGCCAGCACCCGCCTGGCGGGAAGGGCCAATGAGCAGTTCTTC. Its translation is CASTRLAGRANEQFF.